This TCR beta chain was retrieved from a study of blood T cell repertoires in COVID-19. Method: immunoSEQ multiplex PCR; TCRdb's copy keeps in-frame clones and lacks some. The repertoire holds under 350,000 clones, with 90% as singletons. This clone was seen once. This sequence originates from a man aged 60 to 75 who had recovered from COVID-19. Specimen: PBMCs or T cells enriched from blood (not recorded which).

CDR3 sequence reads: CASSSGTTRAEAFF. The CDR3 nucleotides read TGCGCCAGCAGCTCGGGAACGACCCGGGCTGAAGCTTTCTTT. This chain uses TRBV5-1 with TRBJ1-1, with unresolved D. CDR1 SGHRS and CDR2 YFSETQ come from the germline V gene. CDR3 length: 14 amino acids. Deletions cut 3 bases from V and 6 bases from J, with 15 bases between.